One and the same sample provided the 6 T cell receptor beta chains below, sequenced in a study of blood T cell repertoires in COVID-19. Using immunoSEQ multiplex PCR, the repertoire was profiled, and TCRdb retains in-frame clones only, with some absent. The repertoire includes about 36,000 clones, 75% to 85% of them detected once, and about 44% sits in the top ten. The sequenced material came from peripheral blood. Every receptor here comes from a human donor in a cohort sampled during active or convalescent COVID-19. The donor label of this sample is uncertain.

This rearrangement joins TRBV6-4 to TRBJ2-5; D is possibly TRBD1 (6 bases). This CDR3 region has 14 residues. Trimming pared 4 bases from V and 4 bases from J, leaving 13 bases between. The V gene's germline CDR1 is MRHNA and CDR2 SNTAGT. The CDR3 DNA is TGTGCCAGCAGTGCCCCGAGGGGGAGAGAGACCCAGTACTTC. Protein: CASSAPRGRETQYF.

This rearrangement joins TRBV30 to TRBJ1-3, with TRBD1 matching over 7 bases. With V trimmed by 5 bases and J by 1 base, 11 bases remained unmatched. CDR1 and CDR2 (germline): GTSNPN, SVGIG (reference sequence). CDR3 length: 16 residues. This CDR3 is CAWSLYRGGSGNTIYF. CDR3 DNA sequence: TGTGCCTGGTCCCTCTACAGGGGAGGATCTGGAAACACCATATATTTT.

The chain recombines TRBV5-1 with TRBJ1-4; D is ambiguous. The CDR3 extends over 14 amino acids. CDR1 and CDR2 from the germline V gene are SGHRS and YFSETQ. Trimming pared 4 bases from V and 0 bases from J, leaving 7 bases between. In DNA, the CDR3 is TGCGCCAGCAGCGAAACTGCAACTAATGAAAAACTGTTTTTT. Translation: CASSETATNEKLFF.

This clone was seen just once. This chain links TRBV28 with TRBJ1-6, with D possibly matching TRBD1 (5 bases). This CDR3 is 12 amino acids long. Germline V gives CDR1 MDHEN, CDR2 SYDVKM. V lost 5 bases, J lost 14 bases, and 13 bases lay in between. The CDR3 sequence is CASSPPRGALHF. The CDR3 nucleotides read TGTGCCAGCAGTCCCCCGCGGGGGGCCCTCCACTTT.

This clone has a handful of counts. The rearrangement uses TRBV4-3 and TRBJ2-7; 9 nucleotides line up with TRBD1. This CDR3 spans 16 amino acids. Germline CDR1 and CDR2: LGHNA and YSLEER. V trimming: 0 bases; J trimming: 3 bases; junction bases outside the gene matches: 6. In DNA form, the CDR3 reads TGCGCCAGCAGCCAAGATAAAGGACAGGGGTTCTACGAGCAGTACTTC. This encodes CASSQDKGQGFYEQYF.

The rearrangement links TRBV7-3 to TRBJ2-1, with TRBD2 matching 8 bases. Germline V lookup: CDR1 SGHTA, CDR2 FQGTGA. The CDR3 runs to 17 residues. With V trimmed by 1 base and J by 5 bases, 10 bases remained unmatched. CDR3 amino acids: CASSLNLGAGVHNEQFF. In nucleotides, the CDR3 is TGTGCCAGCAGCTTAAATTTAGGAGCGGGAGTCCACAATGAGCAGTTCTTC.